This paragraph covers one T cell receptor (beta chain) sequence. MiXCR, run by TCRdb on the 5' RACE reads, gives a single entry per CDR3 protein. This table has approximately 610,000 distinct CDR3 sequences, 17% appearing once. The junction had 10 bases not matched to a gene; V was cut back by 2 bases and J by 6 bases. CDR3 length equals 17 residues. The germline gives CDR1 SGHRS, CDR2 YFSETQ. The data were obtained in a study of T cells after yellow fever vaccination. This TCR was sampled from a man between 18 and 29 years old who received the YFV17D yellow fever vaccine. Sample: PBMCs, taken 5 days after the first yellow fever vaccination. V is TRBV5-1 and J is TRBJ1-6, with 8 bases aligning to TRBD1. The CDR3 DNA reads TGCGCCAGCAGCTTCTTTTTTGCCGGACAGGGTAATTCACCCCTCCACTTT. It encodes CASSFFFAGQGNSPLHF. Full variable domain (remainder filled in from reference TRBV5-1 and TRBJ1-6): KAGVTQTPRYLIKTRGQQVTLSCSPISGHRSVSWYQQTPGQGLQFLFEYFSETQRNKGNFPGRFSGRQFSNSRSEMNVSTLELGDSALYLCASSFFFAGQGNSPLHFGNGTRLTVT.